This TCR beta chain stems from a study of shared clonotypes between healthy human individuals. Whole-study findings and limits: The authors expected sequencing depth to affect clonotype sharing among donors. Genetic and exposure-history diversity was limited by the few donors.

About this clone itself: Antigen: not known. Distinct nucleotide sequences in the sample also encode this CDR3.

Measured with immunoSEQ multiplex PCR; TCRdb has only the in-frame clones, and not every one. The table records over 850,000 clones, approximately 80% of them present only once. Germline CDR1 is LNHNV and CDR2 is YYDKDF (reference sequence). This CDR3 has 15 residues. The V and J ends lost 1 base and 1 base respectively, with 7 bases between them. Sequenced material: memory CD4+ T cells from PBMCs. The sample's subset: CD45RA-negative fraction. The chain links TRBV15 to TRBJ2-2; maybe TRBD2 (5 bases). This clonotype originated in a man younger than 35 in good health. Some clones in this sample may be carry-over from other donors' samples. CDR3 in amino acids: CATSRGSGNTGELFF. CDR3 nucleotides: TGTGCCACCAGCAGAGGAAGCGGGAACACCGGGGAGCTGTTTTTT.